These 20 T cell receptor beta chains share one sample of origin, sequenced in a study of monozygotic twins with inflammatory bowel disease. Each CDR3 protein gets one entry in TCRdb, which reprocessed the 5' RACE reads and gives no DNA. The sample yields over 200,000 distinct CDR3 sequences, of which the top ten take up about 8%. The specimen sequenced was blood. Receptors originate from a human donor with ulcerative colitis or Crohn's disease, or a healthy co-twin of an affected twin (not recorded which).

The J gene is TRBJ2-2, the V gene TRBV5-1; without DNA, the TCRdb call of TRBD1 cannot be checked. This CDR3 has 14 residues. The germline CDR1 and CDR2 sequences are SGHRS and YFSETQ. CDR3 amino acids: CASSSGGWTGELFF. Drawing the rest from reference TRBV5-1 and TRBJ2-2, the complete variable domain is KAGVTQTPRYLIKTRGQQVTLSCSPISGHRSVSWYQQTPGQGLQFLFEYFSETQRNKGNFPGRFSGRQFSNSRSEMNVSTLELGDSALYLCASSSGGWTGELFFGEGSRLTVL.

The V call is TRBV30, the J call TRBJ1-1. CDR3 length: 12 residues. Germline CDR1 reads GTSNPN; CDR2 reads SVGIG (reference sequence). The CDR3 loop reads CAWGDRNTEAFF.

The chain employs TRBV11-2 and TRBJ2-7. CDR3 size: 14 residues. From germline, CDR1 is SGHAT and CDR2 FQNNGV. This CDR3 is CASSFARGLYEQYF.

V and J are TRBV5-1 and TRBJ2-7; TCRdb's D call, TRBD1, is unchecked because there is no DNA. This CDR3 is built from 14 residues. CDR1 and CDR2 from the germline V gene are SGHRS and YFSETQ. The CDR3 loop is CASSRGTQFYEQYF.

V is TRBV11-2 and J is TRBJ1-2; TCRdb indicates TRBD1, and absent DNA this call remains unverified. CDR1 is SGHAT and CDR2 is FQNNGV in the germline V gene. The CDR3 spans 19 residues. The CDR3 loop is CASSAVRGQGAQTDYGYTF. The full variable domain, with the rest looked up from reference TRBV11-2 and TRBJ1-2, is EAGVAQSPRYKIIEKRQSVAFWCNPISGHATLYWYQQILGQGPKLLIQFQNNGVVDDSQLPKDRFSAERLKGVDSTLKIQPAKLEDSAVYLCASSAVRGQGAQTDYGYTFGSGTRLTVV.

This chain joins TRBV28 and TRBJ1-2; the TCRdb call, TRBD1, lacks DNA for checking. The CDR3 extends over 18 amino acids. CDR1 MDHEN and CDR2 SYDVKM come from the germline V gene. This CDR3 is CASTTGGEWGALGYGYTF.

V usage is TRBV20-1 and J usage is TRBJ1-1; TCRdb calls TRBD1, which cannot be checked without DNA. Germline V lookup: CDR1 DFQATT, CDR2 SNEGSKA (reference sequence). This CDR3 spans 16 amino acids. The CDR3 sequence is CSTAGQALERYTEAFF.

CDR3 loop: CASSLAGRAGANVLTF. V usage is TRBV11-2 and J usage is TRBJ2-6; the TCRdb D gene call, TRBD2, has no DNA to confirm it. The CDR3 consists of 16 residues. Germline CDR1 reads SGHAT; CDR2 reads FQNNGV.

The J gene is TRBJ1-4, the V gene TRBV7-9; TCRdb picks TRBD1, but there is no DNA to check that call. Germline CDR1 reads SEHNR; CDR2 reads FQNEAQ (reference sequence). The length of the CDR3 is 13 residues. CDR3 region: CASSLVPEGELFF.

J is TRBJ2-7 and V is TRBV5-5; TCRdb outputs TRBD2, but without DNA this stays unchecked. This CDR3 has 15 residues. In germline, CDR1 is SGHKS, CDR2 YYEKEE (reference sequence). The CDR3 loop reads CASSLWASWAYEQYF.

The V and J genes are TRBV18 and TRBJ2-7. CDR3 length: 14 amino acids. Germline V CDR1 and CDR2: KGHSH, LQKENI. This chain's CDR3 is CASSPPGISAEQYF.

The rearrangement joins TRBV28 to TRBJ1-2. CDR1 is MDHEN, CDR2 SYDVKM, per germline. CDR3 length equals 13 residues. CDR3 amino acids: CASGYNFYSGYTF.

V is TRBV27 and J is TRBJ2-2; TCRdb returns TRBD1, unconfirmable since there is no DNA. In germline, CDR1 is MNHEY, CDR2 SMNVEV (reference sequence). There are 15 residues in the CDR3. CDR3 in amino acids: CASSSSGTNTGELFF.

The CDR3: CASSSRQVSADTQYF. V and J are TRBV5-5 and TRBJ2-3; the TCRdb call, TRBD1, lacks DNA for checking. Per the germline V gene, CDR1 is SGHKS and CDR2 is YYEKEE (reference sequence). There are 15 residues in the CDR3.

The chain recombines TRBV28 with TRBJ1-2; TCRdb names TRBD1, which stays unverified in the absence of DNA. Germline V gene lookup returns CDR1 MDHEN and CDR2 SYDVKM. The length of the CDR3 is 12 residues. CDR3 residues: CASSPRTYGYTF.

The V and J genes are TRBV4-1 and TRBJ2-7; TCRdb calls TRBD2, which cannot be checked without DNA. The CDR3 is made up of 14 amino acids. Germline lookup yields CDR1 MGHRA and CDR2 YSYEKL. The CDR3 sequence: CATSPLAGGYEQYF.

The rearrangement links TRBV27 to TRBJ2-1; TCRdb lists TRBD1, though no DNA is available to test this call. This CDR3 contains 15 residues. In germline, CDR1 is MNHEY, CDR2 SMNVEV (reference sequence). The chain's CDR3 is CASSSGAGGTGEQFF.

The chain joins TRBV7-2 to TRBJ1-3; the TCRdb call, TRBD1, lacks DNA for checking. Germline CDR1 is SGHTA and CDR2 is FQGNSA. This CDR3 is 14 amino acids long. The CDR3 loop reads CASSRTRQGDTIYF.

V gene TRBV7-2 combines with J gene TRBJ2-7; checking the TCRdb D call of TRBD1 is not possible without DNA. The CDR3 consists of 15 residues. CDR1 SGHTA and CDR2 FQGNSA come from the germline V gene. CDR3 amino acids: CASSRYGQGENEQYF.

The rearrangement joins TRBV19 to TRBJ1-1. CDR3 length: 13 residues. CDR1 and CDR2 (germline): LNHDA, SQIVND (reference sequence). CDR3 protein: CASSIGRVTEAFF.